Following are 2 T cell receptor beta chains from one sample sequenced in a study of blood T cell repertoires in COVID-19. Clones were sequenced by immunoSEQ multiplex PCR, and TCRdb holds only the in-frame ones, with some missing. Found here are about 250,000 clones, around 90% of them singletons; the top ten hold 3%. The sequencing input was peripheral blood. The source of these receptors is a man aged 18 to 30 with active or convalescent COVID-19.

The J gene is TRBJ2-3, the V gene TRBV6-2 or TRBV6-3, with D uncertain. CDR1 and CDR2 (germline): MNHEY, SVGEGT. The germline V and J ends were trimmed by 2 bases and 2 bases, with 8 bases remaining between them. The CDR3 is 14 amino acids. CDR3 DNA sequence: TGTGCCAGCAGTTACGGCAGTTACACAGATACGCAGTATTTT. Protein: CASSYGSYTDTQYF.

The chain employs TRBV7-2 and TRBJ2-1; 8 bases line up with TRBD1. Trimming removed 4 bases from V and 5 bases from J; junction bases left unmatched: 1. The CDR3 length is 13 residues. CDR1 and CDR2 from the germline V gene are SGHTA and FQGNSA. The CDR3 loop is CASSSGQDNEQFF. CDR3 nucleotide sequence: TGTGCCAGCAGCTCGGGACAGGACAATGAGCAGTTCTTC.